This is a list of T cell receptor beta chains from one sample in a study of identical twins. TCRdb ran MiXCR on the 5' RACE reads and lists one entry per CDR3 protein. The profile shows roughly 1.6 million distinct CDR3 sequences, more than 30% of them singletons. The sequenced material came from cord blood. Receptors were obtained from a newborn girl in good health. CDR3s include the opening cysteine and the closing phenylalanine or tryptophan. Where a row states a size, it is once, few, many or the class of an expanded clone; other rows omit it.

j_call clone_size v_call cdr3_aa
TRBJ2-7 few TRBV16 CASSQSPRGLYEQYF
TRBJ2-3 - TRBV15 CATSRDLVENTQYF
- - TRBV7-9 CASSLGSSGRHEQYF
TRBJ2-1 - TRBV2 CASTPLGGEQFF
TRBJ2-3 - TRBV28 CASSLVYEDTQYF
TRBJ2-1 - TRBV20-1 CSARVGTSGSWNEQFF
TRBJ2-3 - TRBV20-1 CSARDGRGVTDTQYF
TRBJ2-1 - TRBV24-1 CATSDLRREGHSSYSEQFF
- few TRBV4-1 CASSQPAGSSYNEQYF
TRBJ1-3 - TRBV12-3/TRBV12-4 CASRRASSGNTIYF
TRBJ1-2 - TRBV6-2/TRBV6-3 CASTADRVHGYTF
TRBJ2-1 - TRBV6-1 CAGGRQGSDEQFF
TRBJ2-3 - TRBV21-1 CASSKEIDLAGGGDTQYF
TRBJ2-1 - TRBV25-1 CASSPSGNHREQFF
TRBJ2-2 - TRBV12-3/TRBV12-4 CASSLNLWTGDTGELFF
TRBJ2-5 - TRBV10-2 CASKTGGLYQETQYF
TRBJ2-1 many TRBV29-1 CSVPGEVYNEQFF
TRBJ2-7 - TRBV25-1 CASSELGTAYEQYF
TRBJ2-7 - TRBV25-1 CASGGLAHYEQYF
TRBJ2-3 - TRBV24-1 CATSDRSSGVGDTQYF
TRBJ2-1 few TRBV20-1 CSAGLADEQFF
TRBJ2-3 - TRBV5-1 CASSFRSGRGSDTQYF
TRBJ1-5 - TRBV20-1 CSAAPKGGWGQPQHF
TRBJ2-1 - TRBV5-1 CASSYSGGAQNEQFF
TRBJ1-1 few TRBV27 CASSLNRGYTEAFF
TRBJ2-1 - TRBV7-7 CASSLDASHEQFF
TRBJ1-2 many TRBV29-1 CSVEGRSNGYTF
TRBJ2-7 few TRBV29-1 CSVTSGTSGSYEQYF
TRBJ2-5 few TRBV7-2 CAISVFEAQYF
TRBJ2-5 few TRBV12-3/TRBV12-4 CASSFSGGSQETQYF
TRBJ2-1 - TRBV20-1 CSARGTVFYHQEQFF
TRBJ2-7 - TRBV27 CASSPFPRGALYEQYF
TRBJ2-3 few TRBV20-1 CSARDVGGTDTQYF
TRBJ2-1 - TRBV7-8 CASSLLASGDNEQFF
TRBJ2-1 few TRBV20-1 CSATSGRPEQFF
TRBJ2-5 few TRBV27 CASKPLGPTETQYF
TRBJ2-1 - TRBV4-1 CASSQGWGGGRQFF
TRBJ2-3 - TRBV12-3/TRBV12-4 CASTLLAVSTDTQYF
TRBJ2-5 few TRBV6-1 CASSEAGGLQETQYF
- - TRBV29-1 CSVNGLAGAGIYNEQYF
TRBJ2-2 - TRBV4-2 CASSIGAGQSGELFF
TRBJ2-1 few TRBV7-9 CASSHVAHSGLYSYNEQFF
- few TRBV12-3/TRBV12-4 CASSWDRGSYNEQYF
TRBJ1-2 - TRBV6-6 CASSYWTDERSYTF
TRBJ1-2 - TRBV7-9 CASSLGFPNYGYTF
TRBJ2-3 few TRBV6-5 CASSYGPKRDASTDTQYF
TRBJ1-4 - TRBV7-2 CASSVRWGATNEKLFF
TRBJ2-3 - TRBV11-2 CASSLDQTSGGSDTQYF
TRBJ2-3 - TRBV15 CATSERLTLDTQYF